The sequence of this T cell receptor (beta chain) was determined in a study of long-term antiretroviral therapy in people with HIV. Study outcomes and limitations: CDR3 length ranges were narrower in HIV repertoires than in controls. Diversity went up after ART and still fell short of transplant donor controls.

With survey level as its setting, the immunoSEQ assay was v3.0. Only in-frame clones appear in the TCRdb table, and some are missing; sequencing was by immunoSEQ multiplex PCR. The sample gives approximately 21,000 clones, around nine tenths of which show up once; 3.5% is in the top ten. The germline CDR1 and CDR2 sequences are SGHRS and YFSETQ. The CDR3 extends over 17 amino acids. V lost 3 bases, J lost 4 bases, and 13 bases stayed unmatched. This clone was seen a single time. No antigen is known for it. This clonotype was obtained from a man in his 60s with HIV. The sequenced sample was unsorted PBMCs, obtained 2.3 years after starting antiretroviral therapy. This chain uses TRBV5-1 with TRBJ2-5; 9 bases agree with TRBD2. In DNA form, the CDR3 reads TGCGCCAGCAGCTCTGGTGGCCGCGGGAGGGCCGGAGAGACCCAGTACTTC. Translated: CASSSGGRGRAGETQYF. The whole variable domain, filled in from reference TRBV5-1 and TRBJ2-5, reads KAGVTQTPRYLIKTRGQQVTLSCSPISGHRSVSWYQQTPGQGLQFLFEYFSETQRNKGNFPGRFSGRQFSNSRSEMNVSTLELGDSALYLCASSSGGRGRAGETQYFGPGTRLLVL.